This T cell receptor (beta chain) was recorded in a study of early T cells in non-severe SARS-CoV-2 infection. Study-level information: Sequenced bulk RNA came from whole blood that was unsorted, and chains were unpaired.

Attachment of unique molecular identifiers to individual cDNA molecules was performed. Each CDR3 protein is one row after TCRdb ran MiXCR on the 5' RACE reads. The sample shows about 56,000 distinct CDR3 sequences, over 9.5% of them seen only once. This clonotype was detected a few times. The sequence derives from an adult who was a healthcare worker with PCR-confirmed SARS-CoV-2 infection or an uninfected control (not recorded which). The sequenced sample consisted of whole blood.

This CDR3 is CASSVDTAWGDTEAFF. In DNA form, the CDR3 reads TGTGCCAGCAGCGTAGATACAGCCTGGGGAGACACTGAAGCTTTCTTT. This sequence joins TRBV9 and TRBJ1-1, with D unresolved. There are 16 residues in the CDR3. V was trimmed by 0 bases and J by 3 bases, leaving 15 bases between them. The germline V gene has CDR1 SGDLS and CDR2 YYNGEE.